This entry features one TCR beta chain sequence. The antigen this receptor binds is unknown. No quality values exist for individual bases; no much larger clone is one base distant. TCRbeta CDR3 regions were sequenced with the immunoSEQ Assay. After extraction, genomic DNA underwent amplification by bias-controlled multiplex PCR, followed by high-throughput sequencing. Per the source publication's procedure: To quantify the absolute abundance of each unique TCRbeta CDR3 region, sequences were collapsed and filtered. Usable DNA was measured by amplifying reference genes present in all nucleated cells, and TCRbeta template counts were normalized to that usable DNA to estimate T cell fraction. Repertoire TCRs were annotated as SARS-CoV-2-specific by exact matching of V gene, CDR3 amino acid sequence and J gene to a known reactive TCR set. The reference SARS-CoV-2 TCR set was derived from MIRA and filtered for enrichment in COVID-19-positive ImmuneCODE repertoires, a step that removed public or cross-reactive TCRs. Based on the MIRA antigens, annotated TCRs were further analysed at the level of specific ORF or position within ORF. Breadth was defined as the number of annotated unique rearrangements divided by the total number of unique productive rearrangements, and depth was defined as the summed frequency of the annotated unique rearrangements. Two-sided Wilcoxon rank-sum tests were used to compare TCR breadth between groups. TCRdb re-hosts the immuneACCESS table, in-frame sequences only. Its copies lack some clones; in the studies checked, an unresolved V gene accounts for under half of them, and the cause for the rest is not known. V and J calls plus clone size are reproduced from that table; the DNA served to infer D and trimming. In all, the sample holds 350,000 to 450,000 clones, and 92% of those were seen once. The ten largest clones capture more than 1.5% of the sample.

These data belong to a study of Ad26.COV2.S vaccination and SARS-CoV-2 variants (dated by TCRdb to the early 2020s). The study in broad terms: Vaccine-arm donors came from COV1001, a multicentre, randomized, double-blind, placebo-controlled phase I-IIa trial of Ad26.COV2.S in healthy adults. The specificity and breadth of SARS-CoV-2-reactive T cell receptors after Ad26.COV2.S vaccination were assessed by TCRbeta repertoire sequencing. A total of roughly 32 samples were included in the TCR-sequenced set, comprising roughly 19 Ad26.COV2.S vaccine recipients, 5 placebo recipients and 8 SARS-CoV-2 convalescent individuals. Dosing of Ad26.COV2.S was intramuscular, at either 5x10^10 or 1x10^11 viral particles, delivered as one shot or as two shots spaced 56 days apart. Investigators did not know the trial group allocation while performing experiments and assessing outcomes. Trial participants were randomized into five groups of five, in which low-dose or high-dose Ad26.COV2.S was given once or twice, or placebo was given on both occasions. Study-wide findings and limitations: Higher spike-specific TCR breadth was observed in Ad26.COV2.S recipients than in placebo recipients (P = 0.0014). Non-spike TCR breadth was comparable between vaccine and placebo recipients, consistent with the vaccine containing only spike. It was noted by the authors that total T cell responses may have been underestimated by the TCR breadth and depth analyses. The study was not powered to compare responses between vaccine doses or regimens. After vaccination, substantial breadth of spike-specific CD8+ and CD4+ T cell responses was reported.

The treatment or condition tag for this specimen amounts to: roughly 18 received Ad26.COV2.S at low or high dose, single or two shots; roughly five received placebo; per-sample allocation not given. For vaccine and placebo recipients, the sequenced repertoires came from samples collected on day 63 after the first injection. In Cohort 1b, 20 to 25 adults aged 18-55 years were enrolled at a single site in Boston, USA, between 29 July and 7 August 2020. Ad26.COV2.S was a replication-incompetent adenovirus type 26 vector expressing a prefusion-stabilized SARS-CoV-2 spike protein from the original Wuhan strain. For CDR1 and CDR2, the germline V gene lists SGHRS and YFSETQ. The CDR3 measures 18 amino acids from cysteine to phenylalanine. Only the CDR3 DNA is retained, 54 bases long and in frame from the first base. V and J lose 0 bases and 4 bases, and a span of 19 bases separates them.

The sample was peripheral blood, taken in a trial of Ad26.COV2.S vaccine versus placebo. The TCR originated in a person between 18 and 65 years old who received the Ad26.COV2.S COVID-19 vaccine or a placebo. Recombination linked TRBV5-1 to TRBJ1-4; the D gene is possibly TRBD1, with 5 bases matching. Here the CDR3 is given as CASSLDGTGQIINEKLFF. The DNA sequence is TGCGCCAGCAGCTTGGATGGGACCGGCCAAATCATTAATGAAAAACTGTTTTTT.